This T cell receptor (beta chain) came from a study of vaccination and CD4 T cells after COVID-19. Study results and caveats: The appearance of a median roughly 89% of reactive clones in convalescent patients occurred only post-vaccination. Although the median of SARS-CoV-2-reactive clonotypes rose from about 22 to 38, the change was not significant.

Stated treatment: approximately nine-day PBMC culture with coronavirus spike peptide pools or control peptides (ViraFEST assay). Cultured CD4+ T cell DNA was sequenced using the Oncomine TCR Beta short-read assay. Genomic DNA extraction was carried out from cultured CD4+ T cells. TCRdb re-derived calls from the PCR reads in MiXCR, one entry per CDR3 protein. The table lists 12,000 or so distinct CDR3 sequences, more than 45% of them singletons. About this clonotype: Antigen specificity is unknown.

This CDR3 is 15 amino acids long. The J segment lost 0 bases and the V segment lost 5 bases, leaving 6 bases of the junction unmatched. From germline, CDR1 is SGHVS and CDR2 FNYEAQ. The chain has TRBV7-6 and TRBJ1-1; 7 bases are shared with TRBD1. The sequenced sample was CD4+ T cells from blood, cultured in vitro. The clonotype originates from a human donor who had recovered from COVID-19. In DNA, the CDR3 is TGTGCCAGCAGCGACAGGGCTGGAATGAACACTGAAGCTTTCTTT. Translating gives CASSDRAGMNTEAFF.